The TCR beta chain under discussion was sequenced for a study of blood T cell repertoires in COVID-19. At the level of the study: The United States, Italy and Spain provided the acute and convalescent COVID-19 samples.

Participant age was roughly 18 to 95 years, and participants resided in 25 or so US areas. In the authors' workflow: Scientists estimated how many nucleated cells there were by amplifying reference gene primers. Sequencing was performed with immunoSEQ multiplex PCR; in TCRdb, only in-frame clones are kept and a portion is missing. Clonal size and the V and J genes are those of that table, whereas D and trimming came from the DNA. The table records 110,000 to 150,000 clones, approximately 84% of them present only once. Germline V gene sequence: CDR1 SGHTA, CDR2 FQGNSA. The CDR3 contains 13 residues. V was trimmed by 6 bases and J by 5 bases, leaving 11 bases between them.

Sequencing was carried out using PBMCs or T cells enriched from blood (not recorded which). The V and J genes are TRBV7-2 and TRBJ2-1; D is perhaps TRBD2 (6 bases). The receptor was derived from a man aged 40-50 years with acute COVID-19. As DNA, the CDR3 is TGTGCCAGCAGTCGGCCGGGGGACAATGAGCAGTTCTTC. As protein: CASSRPGDNEQFF. The whole variable domain, filled in from reference TRBV7-2 and TRBJ2-1, reads GAGVSQSPSNKVTEKGKDVELRCDPISGHTALYWYRQSLGQGLEFLIYFQGNSAPDKSGLPSDRFSAERTGGSVSTLTIQRTQQEDSAVYLCASSRPGDNEQFFGPGTRLTVL.